What follows are 24 T cell receptor beta chains derived from one specimen sequenced in a study of blood T cells in healthy people across ages. Primers used in a second PCR of about 7 to 12 cycles were a sample-barcoded 5' primer and a J-beta primer mix. TCRdb called the 5' RACE reads again in MiXCR, with one record for every CDR3 protein. This sample has 1.5 million to 2 million distinct CDR3 sequences, with about 31% found just once. Sequencing was done on a sample of blood. These receptors all stem from a woman younger than 45 in good health.

The V gene is TRBV15, the J gene TRBJ2-6; unclear D gene. The V end was cut by 4 bases, the J end by 4 bases, with 14 bases between. This CDR3 spans 16 amino acids. Germline CDR1 reads LNHNV; CDR2 reads YYDKDF (reference sequence). In nucleotides, the CDR3 is TGTGCCACCAGCAAGAGCCCGTCCATGGGGGCCAACGTCCTGACTTTC. Its translation: CATSKSPSMGANVLTF.

This rearrangement joins TRBV4-1 to TRBJ2-1; D could derive from TRBD1 or TRBD2 (7 bases each). The CDR3 spans 18 residues. The germline V gene encodes CDR1 MGHRA and CDR2 YSYEKL. V shed 0 bases and J shed 0 bases, with 15 bases lying between them. The CDR3 nucleotides read TGCGCCAGCAGCCAAGATAGGGGGCGGGGGAGCTCCTACAATGAGCAGTTCTTC. Translation gives CASSQDRGRGSSYNEQFF.

The gene calls are TRBV12-3 or TRBV12-4 and TRBJ2-3, with TRBD2 matching 7 bases. The CDR3 contains 16 residues. Germline trimming cut 6 bases from V and 3 bases from J; bases unmatched to any gene: 12. The CDR3 reads CASSPRRRAGTDTQYF. The CDR3 DNA reads TGTGCCAGCAGCCCTCGTCGACGAGCGGGGACAGATACGCAGTATTTT.

This chain connects TRBV5-1 to TRBJ1-1, with a tentative D call TRBD1 (6 bases). From germline, CDR1 is SGHRS and CDR2 YFSETQ. V lost 5 bases, J lost 6 bases, and 17 bases lay in between. The CDR3 spans 14 residues. The DNA for the CDR3 is TGCGCCAGCAGTGGAGGGGGGGCAATGGCTGAAGCTTTCTTT. This codes for CASSGGGAMAEAFF.

The sample holds a few counts of this clonotype. V is TRBV7-9 and J is TRBJ1-1, with unresolved D. This CDR3 spans 12 amino acids. Deletions cut 4 bases from V and 3 bases from J, with 6 bases between. Germline V gene sequence: CDR1 SEHNR, CDR2 FQNEAQ (reference sequence). The CDR3 sequence: CASSYKDTEAFF. Here the CDR3 DNA reads TGTGCCAGCAGCTATAAGGACACTGAAGCTTTCTTT.

This clonotype was detected many times. CDR3 amino acids: CASSISSYEQYF. Here the CDR3 DNA reads TGTGCCAGCAGCATAAGCTCCTACGAGCAGTACTTC. The chain is built from TRBV7-2 and TRBJ2-7, with D unclear. V lost 5 bases and J lost 0, with 5 bases in between. The CDR3 consists of 12 residues. Germline lookup yields CDR1 SGHTA and CDR2 FQGNSA.

At least ten counts were recorded for this clonotype. The chain has TRBV13 and TRBJ2-2; D call uncertain. This CDR3 is 15 amino acids long. Trimming stripped 4 bases from V and 6 bases from J, with 15 bases between. Germline V gene sequence: CDR1 PRHDT, CDR2 FYEKMQ (reference sequence). The CDR3 sequence: CASSSALRRPGELFF. CDR3 sequence (DNA): TGTGCCAGCAGCTCCGCCCTCCGTAGGCCCGGGGAGCTGTTTTTT.

This chain joins TRBV4-2 and TRBJ2-1, with TRBD2 as a possible D gene (7 bases). The germline CDR1 and CDR2 sequences are LGHNA and YNFKEQ. The length of the CDR3 is 18 residues. Trimming removed 0 bases from V and 5 bases from J, with 20 bases in between. For the CDR3, the DNA is TGTGCCAGCAGCCAAGAATTGGTACGGGGGGCCTTCAACAATGAGCAGTTCTTC. Amino acid sequence: CASSQELVRGAFNNEQFF.

The sample holds a few counts of this clonotype. The rearrangement links TRBV9 to TRBJ1-6; D gene unclear. The CDR3 has 15 residues. The V end lost 0 bases, the J end lost 6 bases, and 10 bases lay between the germline ends. Germline-derived CDR1 and CDR2 are SGDLS and YYNGEE. CDR3: CASSVDKGSNSPLHF. CDR3 nucleotides: TGTGCCAGCAGCGTAGATAAAGGGAGTAATTCACCCCTCCACTTT.

The V gene is TRBV6-5, the J gene TRBJ2-7; D is perhaps TRBD2 (5 bases). The ends were cut back, 9 bases at V and 3 bases at J, with 15 bases in the middle. The germline CDR1 and CDR2 sequences are MNHEY and SVGAGI. The CDR3 is 13 amino acids. Written as DNA, the CDR3 is TGTGCCAGTACTAGAGGGCTGGACTACGAGCAGTACTTC. It encodes CASTRGLDYEQYF.

The chain employs TRBV20-1 and TRBJ1-5, with D possibly TRBD1 on 6 matching bases. This CDR3 comprises 13 residues. The germline CDR1 and CDR2 sequences are DFQATT and SNEGSKA (reference sequence). V shed 8 bases and J shed 5 bases, with 16 bases lying between them. CDR3 nucleotide sequence: TGCAGTTATACCACCAACAGGGATCAGCCCCAGCATTTT. Translated, it gives CSYTTNRDQPQHF.

This clonotype was counted a few times. This chain joins TRBV10-3 and TRBJ2-2, with D possibly TRBD1 on 6 matching bases. The CDR3 runs to 12 residues. The V gene's germline CDR1 is ENHRY and CDR2 SYGVKD. The V end was cut by 6 bases, the J end by 7 bases, with 9 bases between. For the CDR3, the DNA is TGTGCCATCAGCCTACAGGGCGGGGAGCTGTTTTTT. It encodes CAISLQGGELFF.

The chain uses TRBV24-1 and TRBJ2-1; TRBD1 matches at 7 bases. The CDR3 consists of 15 residues. J lost 9 bases, V lost 2 bases, and 9 bases had no gene match. CDR1 KGHDR and CDR2 SFDVKD come from the germline V gene. The CDR3 sequence is CATSDSGRGIGEQFF. The CDR3 nucleotides are TGTGCCACCAGTGATTCTGGCAGGGGGATCGGTGAGCAGTTCTTC.

The chain recombines TRBV5-1 with TRBJ2-5, with D possibly matching TRBD1 (5 bases). Trimming left V 0 bases short and J 1 base short, with 10 bases between. In germline, CDR1 is SGHRS, CDR2 YFSETQ. The CDR3 extends over 15 amino acids. This CDR3 reads CASSLEGPTQETQYF. The CDR3 DNA is TGCGCCAGCAGCTTGGAGGGGCCTACCCAAGAGACCCAGTACTTC. Based on the CDR3 plus reference TRBV5-1 and TRBJ2-5, the full variable domain is KAGVTQTPRYLIKTRGQQVTLSCSPISGHRSVSWYQQTPGQGLQFLFEYFSETQRNKGNFPGRFSGRQFSNSRSEMNVSTLELGDSALYLCASSLEGPTQETQYFGPGTRLLVL.

The chain employs TRBV15 and TRBJ1-2; D may be TRBD1 (5 bases). The CDR3 is 14 amino acids. CDR1 and CDR2 from the germline V gene are LNHNV and YYDKDF (reference sequence). Trimming left V 4 bases short and J 2 bases short, with 11 bases between. The CDR3 loop is CATSMNWGNYGYTF. Here the CDR3 DNA reads TGTGCCACCAGCATGAATTGGGGCAACTATGGCTACACCTTC.

The V gene is TRBV20-1, the J gene TRBJ1-5; D remains ambiguous. CDR1 and CDR2 (germline): DFQATT, SNEGSKA (reference sequence). Between the trimmed V and J ends, which lost 3 bases and 6 bases, there was a span of 3 bases. The CDR3 spans 10 residues. The CDR3 sequence is CSASSQPQHF. The CDR3 DNA sequence: TGCAGTGCTAGTAGTCAGCCCCAGCATTTT.

The CDR3 region is CASSVAGSGSPLHF. DNA of the CDR3: TGTGCCAGCAGCGTAGCCGGGAGTGGGTCACCCCTCCACTTT. This chain uses TRBV9 with TRBJ1-6; no clear D gene. This CDR3 has 14 residues. V gave up 0 bases and J gave up 10 bases, with 11 bases separating them. The germline CDR1 and CDR2 sequences are SGDLS and YYNGEE.

The gene calls are TRBV7-8 and TRBJ2-4, with TRBD2 identical over 10 bases. Germline lookup yields CDR1 SGHVS and CDR2 FQNEAQ. Trimming removed 3 bases from V and 15 bases from J; junction bases left unmatched: 8. The CDR3 totals 13 residues. CDR3 DNA sequence: TGTGCCAGCAGCTTCCCTAGCGGGAGTTATAGGTACTTC. It encodes CASSFPSGSYRYF.

There are many counts of this clonotype. This sequence joins TRBV7-9 and TRBJ1-4; D is ambiguous. CDR1 and CDR2 from the germline V gene are SEHNR and FQNEAQ (reference sequence). With 6 bases removed from V and 8 bases from J, the gap between germline ends came to 10 bases. The CDR3 length is 12 residues. The CDR3 reads CASSLSGEKLFF. In nucleotides, the CDR3 is TGTGCCAGCAGTTTAAGCGGGGAAAAACTGTTTTTT.

The chain uses TRBV3-1 and TRBJ2-4; 7 bases match TRBD1. The V segment lost 6 bases and the J segment 6 bases; nucleotides outside the gene matches: 5. The CDR3 spans 13 residues. Germline V gene data show CDR1 as LGHDT and CDR2 as YNNKEL (reference sequence). This CDR3 reads CASSRDRRNIQYF. Here the CDR3 DNA reads TGTGCCAGCAGTCGGGACAGAAGAAACATTCAGTACTTC.

The J gene is TRBJ1-1, the V gene TRBV7-9, with TRBD1 matching 11 bases. Trimming took 5 bases from V and 11 from J; bases not matched to a gene: 13. The CDR3 sequence is 15 residues long. Germline CDR1 and CDR2: SEHNR and FQNEAQ (reference sequence). Here the CDR3 reads CASSPRAGTGGLAFF. Here the CDR3 DNA reads TGTGCCAGCAGCCCCCGTGCCGGGACAGGGGGATTGGCTTTCTTT. The whole variable domain, filled in from reference TRBV7-9 and TRBJ1-1, reads DTGVSQNPRHKITKRGQNVTFRCDPISEHNRLYWYRQTLGQGPEFLTYFQNEAQLEKSRLLSDRFSAERPKGSFSTLEIQRTEQGDSAMYLCASSPRAGTGGLAFFGQGTRLTVV.

This clonotype was seen more than once but under ten times. For the CDR3, the DNA is TGTGCCAGCAGCATCGGACAGGGAGATGGCTACACCTTC. Amino acid sequence: CASSIGQGDGYTF. This chain links TRBV2 with TRBJ1-2; 8 bases match TRBD1. The CDR3 loop spans 13 amino acids. Germline CDR1 is SNHLY and CDR2 is FYNNEI. J gave up 6 bases and V 6 bases, and 6 bases lay outside the gene matches.

The chain carries TRBV28 and TRBJ1-2; the D is unclear. The CDR3 is made up of 12 amino acids. Per germline, CDR1 MDHEN and CDR2 SYDVKM. V was cut by 4 bases and J by 5 bases, with 8 bases left in between. CDR3 residues: CASSYGFYGYTF. CDR3 nucleotides: TGTGCCAGCAGTTATGGGTTTTATGGCTACACCTTC.

This clonotype was seen a few times. This chain connects TRBV10-3 to TRBJ2-5, with unresolved D. CDR1 is ENHRY, CDR2 SYGVKD, per germline. The V and J ends lost 10 bases and 3 bases respectively, with 15 bases between them. The CDR3 loop spans 13 amino acids. The CDR3 DNA is TGTGCCACCTCCCTAAGAAGGGAAGAGACCCAGTACTTC. Encoded protein: CATSLRREETQYF.